The rows below give T cell receptor beta chains drawn from one sample of a study of shared clonotypes between healthy human individuals. Repertoires were generated with immunoSEQ multiplex PCR, while TCRdb's copy carries only in-frame clones and drops some. The profile shows about 2.2 million clones, 85% to 95% of them singletons. The sample comprised naive CD8+ T cells from PBMCs. Every receptor here comes from a man between 18 and 35 years old in good health. Some clones in this sample may be carry-over from other donors' samples. Each CDR3 is given with its conserved first and last residue. The D gene is left open where the match is weak. Expanded clones are given a class, and other clones once, few, many or no size at all.

.,TRBJ1-5,TRBV27,.,CASSPSWGNSNQPQHF,TGTGCCAGCAGTCCATCCTGGGGTAATAGCAATCAGCCCCAGCATTTT
TRBD2,TRBJ2-1,TRBV19,.,CASSIAGLAGGEQFF,TGTGCCAGTAGTATCGCAGGTCTAGCGGGGGGTGAGCAGTTCTTC
.,TRBJ2-3,TRBV29-1,.,CSVVGGRYTDTQYF,TGCAGCGTTGTTGGCGGACGATACACAGATACGCAGTATTTT
.,TRBJ2-2,TRBV27,.,CASSFSTGELFF,TGTGCCAGCAGTTTCAGCACCGGGGAGCTGTTTTTT
TRBD1,TRBJ2-1,TRBV11-1,.,CASTIDRVLYNEQFF,TGTGCCAGCACCATCGACAGGGTCCTCTACAATGAGCAGTTCTTC
.,TRBJ1-4,TRBV6-1,.,CASSEFAGTMREKLFF,TGTGCCAGCAGTGAATTCGCGGGTACAATGCGTGAAAAACTGTTTTTT
TRBD2,TRBJ2-1,TRBV7-2,.,CASSLTLGGSPNNEQFF,TGTGCCAGCAGCTTGACCCTGGGCGGGAGTCCCAACAATGAGCAGTTCTTC
.,TRBJ2-2,TRBV2,.,CASSEGFRAANTGELFF,TGTGCCAGCAGTGAAGGTTTCAGGGCCGCGAACACCGGGGAGCTGTTTTTT
TRBD1,TRBJ2-2,TRBV9,.,CASSVGDRGAGSANTGELFF,TGTGCCAGCAGCGTAGGGGACAGGGGCGCCGGTTCCGCGAACACCGGGGAGCTGTTTTTT
TRBD2,TRBJ2-1,TRBV6-5,.,CASSWLLAGDNEQFF,TGTGCCAGCAGTTGGTTACTAGCGGGGGACAATGAGCAGTTCTTC
.,TRBJ1-4,TRBV6-1,.,CASRRDPENEKLFF,TGTGCCAGCAGAAGGGACCCTGAAAATGAAAAACTGTTTTTT
.,TRBJ2-1,TRBV10-2,.,CASTRGHLGNEQFF,TGCGCCAGCACCCGGGGACACCTCGGGAATGAGCAGTTCTTC
TRBD2,TRBJ2-1,TRBV28,.,CASSPISGSSYNEQFF,TGTGCCAGCAGTCCCATTAGCGGGAGCTCCTACAATGAGCAGTTCTTC
.,TRBJ1-2,TRBV19,few,CASSMRPTDGYTF,TGTGCCAGTAGTATGCGGCCTACTGATGGCTACACCTTC
.,TRBJ2-2,TRBV6-6,.,CASSYSPGENTGELFF,TGTGCCAGCAGTTACTCGCCGGGCGAGAACACCGGGGAGCTGTTTTTT
.,TRBJ1-1,TRBV4-2,.,CASSQAGNTEAFF,TGTGCCAGCAGCCAAGCTGGAAACACTGAAGCTTTCTTT
.,TRBJ2-7,TRBV11-2,.,CASIGPGRPHKQYF,TGTGCCAGCATAGGGCCGGGTAGGCCCCATAAGCAGTACTTC
.,TRBJ2-1,TRBV30,.,CAWSPDYNEQFF,TGTGCCTGGAGTCCAGATTACAATGAGCAGTTCTTC
.,TRBJ2-7,TRBV7-9,.,CASSPFRNSSYEQYF,TGTGCCAGCAGCCCATTCAGGAACAGTTCCTACGAGCAGTACTTC
.,TRBJ2-7,TRBV29-1,.,CSVEGIGGQGIYEQYF,TGCAGCGTTGAAGGGATTGGTGGCCAGGGGATCTACGAGCAGTACTTC
TRBD1,TRBJ2-7,TRBV7-2,.,CASSFGQGEQYF,TGTGCCAGCAGCTTCGGACAGGGGGAGCAGTACTTC
TRBD1,TRBJ1-1,TRBV28,.,CASRDRGAEAFF,TGTGCCAGCAGGGACAGGGGCGCTGAAGCTTTCTTT
.,TRBJ1-2,TRBV14,once,CASSQVRGHPNYGYTF,TGTGCCAGCAGCCAAGTCCGAGGACACCCAAACTATGGCTACACCTTC
.,TRBJ1-2,TRBV21-1,.,CASSGARANYGYTF,TGTGCCAGCAGCGGCGCGCGGGCTAACTATGGCTACACCTTC
.,TRBJ1-1,TRBV5-4,.,CASSLDGSEAFF,TGTGCCAGCAGCTTGGACGGCAGTGAAGCTTTCTTT
.,TRBJ1-5,TRBV4-1,.,CASSHPGGGAGNQPQHF,TGCGCCAGCAGCCACCCGGGAGGGGGGGCGGGCAATCAGCCCCAGCATTTT
.,TRBJ1-2,TRBV28,.,CASSSSVERARGGYTF,TGTGCCAGCAGTTCTAGCGTTGAGAGGGCCCGAGGGGGCTACACCTTC
.,TRBJ2-2,TRBV13,.,CASTLWGVNTGELFF,TGTGCCAGCACCCTATGGGGGGTGAACACCGGGGAGCTGTTTTTT
TRBD2,TRBJ2-2,TRBV7-9,.,CASSHSTSGIPLMRELFF,TGTGCCAGCAGCCATTCAACTAGCGGGATCCCGTTAATGAGGGAGCTGTTTTTT
TRBD2,TRBJ2-1,TRBV7-2,.,CASSGQGLAGGVYNEQFF,TGTGCCAGCAGCGGACAGGGACTAGCGGGAGGAGTATACAATGAGCAGTTCTTC
.,TRBJ2-1,TRBV5-1,.,CASSLEGGIVDEQFF,TGCGCCAGCAGCTTGGAGGGCGGGATAGTCGATGAGCAGTTCTTC
.,TRBJ2-5,TRBV6-5,.,CASSYDRVIETQYF,TGTGCCAGCAGTTACGATCGGGTAATCGAGACCCAGTACTTC
TRBD1,TRBJ2-7,TRBV27,.,CASSKLRDRAYEQYF,TGTGCCAGCAGTAAACTCCGGGACAGAGCCTACGAGCAGTACTTC
TRBD1,TRBJ2-7,TRBV19,.,CASSPTGKGPYEQYF,TGTGCCAGTAGTCCGACAGGGAAGGGGCCCTACGAGCAGTACTTC
.,TRBJ2-3,TRBV18,.,CASSPSGWSTDTQYF,TGTGCCAGCTCACCATCCGGGTGGAGCACAGATACGCAGTATTTT
.,TRBJ2-3,TRBV7-9,.,CASSPTRDEAPDTQYF,TGTGCCAGCAGTCCCACCCGGGACGAAGCGCCAGATACGCAGTATTTT
TRBD2,TRBJ2-7,TRBV11-2,.,CASRRGLDFIHEQYF,TGTGCCAGCAGGAGGGGACTAGATTTTATCCACGAGCAGTACTTC
TRBD1,TRBJ1-5,TRBV19,.,CASSTLDRGEGEPQHF,TGTGCCAGTAGTACCCTGGACAGGGGGGAGGGGGAGCCCCAGCATTTT
.,TRBJ2-1,TRBV5-1,.,CASSFVTNNEQFF,TGCGCCAGCAGCTTTGTGACAAACAATGAGCAGTTCTTC